The sequence of this T cell receptor (beta chain) was determined in a study of T cells after yellow fever vaccination. About the research overall: Those fractions that held only low numbers of cells were prepared using the SMART-Seq v4 Ultra Low Input RNA kit.

Germline loops: CDR1 SEHNR, CDR2 FQNEAQ (reference sequence). Deletions cut 5 bases from V and 0 bases from J, with 16 bases between. The CDR3 has 17 amino acids. Whole-study findings and limits: Repertoires sorted by FACS could include abundant clonotypes that are contaminants from the bulk population. Clones from primary vaccination mostly reappeared after the booster (around 96% CD4, approximately 88% CD8).

As for this clonotype: The antigen is undetermined.

Template-switching 5'RACE yielded the TCR cDNA; a universal primer site and UMIs were added in the process. TCRdb used MiXCR to reprocess the 5' RACE reads, holding one entry per CDR3 protein. Found here are approximately 330,000 distinct CDR3 sequences, about 4% of them singletons; the top ten hold roughly 24%. The J gene is TRBJ2-2, the V gene TRBV7-9; possible D gene TRBD2, 7 bases. This TCR derives from a man aged 18 to 30 who received the YFV17D yellow fever vaccine. The sample in question was PBMCs, obtained 5 days after the yellow fever booster vaccination. The chain's CDR3 is CASSRGGGNANTGELFF. DNA of the CDR3: TGTGCCAGCAGCCGAGGGGGGGGTAACGCGAACACCGGGGAGCTGTTTTTT.